This T cell receptor beta chain was sequenced during a study of T cell responses to AZD1222 COVID-19 vaccine. The CDR3 is 15 residues long. V gave up 3 bases and J gave up 1 base, with 11 bases separating them. Germline lookup yields CDR1 LNHDA and CDR2 SQIVND (reference sequence). Repertoires were generated with immunoSEQ multiplex PCR, while TCRdb's copy carries only in-frame clones and drops some. The profile shows some 180,000 clones, about 86% of them singletons. The sample was peripheral blood, taken on day 0 of AZD1222 vaccination. This rearrangement joins TRBV19 to TRBJ2-3; D unresolved. This receptor was obtained from an adult in good health. CDR3 DNA sequence: TGTGCCAGTAGTATGGGTTCACGGGGCACAGATACGCAGTATTTT. Residues: CASSMGSRGTDTQYF.